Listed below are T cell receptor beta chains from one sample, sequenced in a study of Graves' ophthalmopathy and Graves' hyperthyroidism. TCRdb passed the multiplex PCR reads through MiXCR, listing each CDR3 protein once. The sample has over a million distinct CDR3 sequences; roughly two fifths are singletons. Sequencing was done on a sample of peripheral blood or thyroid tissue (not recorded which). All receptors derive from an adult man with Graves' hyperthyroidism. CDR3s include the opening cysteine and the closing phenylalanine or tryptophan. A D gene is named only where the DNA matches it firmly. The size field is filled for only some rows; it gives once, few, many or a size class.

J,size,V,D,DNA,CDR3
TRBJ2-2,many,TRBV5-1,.,TGCGCCAGCAGGAACAGGGACACCGGGGAGCTGTTTTTT,CASRNRDTGELFF
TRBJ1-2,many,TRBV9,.,TGTGCCAGCAGCGTAGAGGGCAGGAACTATGGCTACACCTTC,CASSVEGRNYGYTF
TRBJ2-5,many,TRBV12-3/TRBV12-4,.,TGTGCCAGCAGCTTGGTGGCCCAAGAGACCCAGTACTTC,CASSLVAQETQYF
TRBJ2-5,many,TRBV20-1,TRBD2,TGCAGTGCCCACCTGTTAGCGGGAGGGAGAGGAGAGACCCAGTACTTC,CSAHLLAGGRGETQYF
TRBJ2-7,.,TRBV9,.,TGTGCCAGCAGCGTAGATGGGGGGCCAACCTACGAGCAGTACTTC,CASSVDGGPTYEQYF
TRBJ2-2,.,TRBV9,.,TGTGCCAGCAGGGGGGAGTTTGGGGACTCTGGGGAGCTGTTTTTT,CASRGEFGDSGELFF
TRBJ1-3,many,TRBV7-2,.,TGTGCCAGCAGCTTAGCGTATTCTGGAAACACCATATATTTT,CASSLAYSGNTIYF
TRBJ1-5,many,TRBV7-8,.,TGTGCCAGCAGCCGAGACATCGGAGGTGGGCCCCAGCATTTT,CASSRDIGGGPQHF
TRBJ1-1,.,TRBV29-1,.,TGCAGCTTGGTGCGTAGACAGGTGAACACTGAAGCTTTCTTT,CSLVRRQVNTEAFF
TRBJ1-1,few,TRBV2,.,TGTGCCAGCATCGAGCGGGGGGGCACTGAAGCTTTCTTT,CASIERGGTEAFF
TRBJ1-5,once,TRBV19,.,TGTGCCAGTAGTACACCTACAGGGCTTAATAGCAATCAGCCCCAGCATTTT,CASSTPTGLNSNQPQHF
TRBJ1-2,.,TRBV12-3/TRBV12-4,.,TGTGCCAGCAGTTGGGTCTCTGGCTACACCTTC,CASSWVSGYTF
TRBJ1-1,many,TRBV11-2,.,TGTGCCAGCAGCCCGGACCCGCGCACTGAAGCTTTCTTT,CASSPDPRTEAFF
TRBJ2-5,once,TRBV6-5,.,TGTGCCAGCAGTTACTCCAGGGCGGAAGAGACCCAGTACTTC,CASSYSRAEETQYF
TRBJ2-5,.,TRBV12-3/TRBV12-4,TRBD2,TGTGCCAGCAGTCCCCAAAAACGGGGGGTCCAAGAGACCCAGTACTTC,CASSPQKRGVQETQYF
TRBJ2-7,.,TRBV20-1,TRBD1,TGCAGTGCTAGACCCGGGACAGGGCCTCCCTACGAGCAGTACTTC,CSARPGTGPPYEQYF
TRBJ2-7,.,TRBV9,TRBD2,TGTGCCAGCAGTTTAAGTTTGGGGCGGGGGGGCCGGAACGAGCAGTACTTC,CASSLSLGRGGRNEQYF
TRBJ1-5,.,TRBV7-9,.,TGTGCCAGCAGCTTAGGCAGGGTGAGACAGCCCCAGCATTTT,CASSLGRVRQPQHF
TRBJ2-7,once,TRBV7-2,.,TGTGCCAGCAGTCCGCACCAGGGATACGAGCAGTACTTC,CASSPHQGYEQYF
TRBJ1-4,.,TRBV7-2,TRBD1,TGTGCCAGCAGCCGAGACAGGGGTAGGGATGAAAAACTGTTTTTT,CASSRDRGRDEKLFF
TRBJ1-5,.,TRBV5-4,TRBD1,TGTGCCAGCAGCTCGTCACCGGGGACAGGGGGCAATCAGCCCCAGCATTTT,CASSSSPGTGGNQPQHF
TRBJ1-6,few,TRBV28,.,TGTGCCAGCAGTTGGGGCCGAAGACCCCTCCACTTT,CASSWGRRPLHF
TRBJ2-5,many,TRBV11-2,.,TGTGCCAGCAGCTTGGCTCGACGGAGCCAAGAGACCCAGTACTTC,CASSLARRSQETQYF
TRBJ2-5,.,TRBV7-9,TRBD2,TGTGCCAGCAGCCAAGAGAGGGCGGGAGCCTTAGAAGAGACCCAGTACTTC,CASSQERAGALEETQYF
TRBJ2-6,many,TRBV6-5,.,TGTGCCAGCAGCGGCATTACAGGGTCCGGGGCCAACGTCCTGACTTTC,CASSGITGSGANVLTF
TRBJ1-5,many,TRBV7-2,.,TGCGCCAGCAGCTTGGAGGGGCCTCAGCCCCAGCATTTT,CASSLEGPQPQHF
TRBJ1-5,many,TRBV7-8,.,TGTGCCAGCAGCTTAGAAGATAGTTATAGCAATCAGCCCCAGCATTTT,CASSLEDSYSNQPQHF
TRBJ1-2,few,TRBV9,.,TGTGCCAGCAGCGTAGAGGGCAGAAGCTATGGCTACACCTTC,CASSVEGRSYGYTF
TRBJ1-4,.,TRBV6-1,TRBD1,TGTGCCAGCAGTTGGGCGACAGGGGACTCGGAAAAACTGTTTTTT,CASSWATGDSEKLFF
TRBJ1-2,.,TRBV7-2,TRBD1,TGTGCCAGCAGCTTTCGCTCGGGGACAGGGAAGGACTCTCTAAAGGGCCACACCTTC,CASSFRSGTGKDSLKGHTF
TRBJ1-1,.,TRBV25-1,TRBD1,TGTGCCAGCGTGAAACCGGGACAGGGGGCGATGACTGAAGCTTTCTTT,CASVKPGQGAMTEAFF
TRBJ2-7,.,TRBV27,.,TGTGCCAGCAGTTTCGGGATGGGGAACGAGCAGTACTTC,CASSFGMGNEQYF
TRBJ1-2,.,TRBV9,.,TGTGCCACCGACGGAGTCTATGGCTACACCTTC,CATDGVYGYTF
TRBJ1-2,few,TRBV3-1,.,TGTGCCAGCAGCCAAGATGTTAGGGATGGCTACACCTTC,CASSQDVRDGYTF
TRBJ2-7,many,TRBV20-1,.,TGCAGTGCTAGAGAGCCCGTGGGGGTCTGGGAGCAGTACTTC,CSAREPVGVWEQYF
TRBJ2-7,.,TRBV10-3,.,TGTGCCATCAGGGGGGCAGGGAAATTCACGCACTTC,CAIRGAGKFTHF
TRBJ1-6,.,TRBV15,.,TGTGCCACCAGCAGAGTTGGGGGACCCCTCCACTTT,CATSRVGGPLHF
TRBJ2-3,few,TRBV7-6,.,TGTGCCAGCAGCTTAAGTCAGTCCACAGATACGCAGTATTTT,CASSLSQSTDTQYF
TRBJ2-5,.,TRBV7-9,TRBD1,TGTGCCAGCGGTCCAACAGGGGCCTTCAAAGGGACCCAGTACTTC,CASGPTGAFKGTQYF
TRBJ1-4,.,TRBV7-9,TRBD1,TGTGCCAGCAGCGTTGGACAGGTCGAGGACAAACTGTTTTTT,CASSVGQVEDKLFF
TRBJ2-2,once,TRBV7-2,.,TGTGCCAGCAGCCCCCGTGCAAGGGCGGCCACCGGGGAGCTGTTTTTT,CASSPRARAATGELFF
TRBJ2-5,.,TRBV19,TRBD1,TGTGCCAGTAATCCGCGGACAGGGAGGTCAGAGACCCAGTACTTC,CASNPRTGRSETQYF
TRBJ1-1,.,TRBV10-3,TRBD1,TGTGCCATCAGTGAAACAGGGGTCATGAACACTGAAGCTTTCTTT,CAISETGVMNTEAFF
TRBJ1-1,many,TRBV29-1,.,TGCAGCGTTGAAGTTCCCGGGGGCCGGGTTGACACTGAAGCTTTCTTT,CSVEVPGGRVDTEAFF
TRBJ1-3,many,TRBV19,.,TGTGCCAGTTCCTTCGGGGCACAGTCCGGAAACACCATATATTTT,CASSFGAQSGNTIYF
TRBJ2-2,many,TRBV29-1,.,TGCAGCGCCGGGCGAGGGGACACCGGGGAGCTGTTTTTT,CSAGRGDTGELFF
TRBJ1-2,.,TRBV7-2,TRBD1,TGTGCCAGCAGCTACGACAGGGGAGTCTATGGCTACACCTTC,CASSYDRGVYGYTF
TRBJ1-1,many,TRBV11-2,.,TGTGCCAGCAGCTTAGATGTCAGGGATCTGACTTTCTTT,CASSLDVRDLTFF
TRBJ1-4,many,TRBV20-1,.,TGCAGTGCTCCGCCGAGCGGGACTCCTGAAAAACTGTTTTTT,CSAPPSGTPEKLFF
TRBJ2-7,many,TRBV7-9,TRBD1,TGTGCCAGCACCACCGGGACAGGGATTCACGAGCAGTACTTC,CASTTGTGIHEQYF